The next 7 T cell receptor beta chains were all read from a single sample in a study of blood T cell repertoires in COVID-19. TCRdb keeps only in-frame clones here, not all; method: immunoSEQ multiplex PCR. Of around 120,000 clones listed, 70% to 85% are singletons. The sequencing input was peripheral blood. The receptors shown here come from a man between 65 and 80 years old with active or convalescent COVID-19.

The chain carries TRBV15 and TRBJ2-3, with a tentative D call TRBD2 (5 bases). The CDR3 sequence is 16 residues long. Trimming took 6 bases from V and 1 from J, leaving 17 bases between them. CDR1 and CDR2 from the germline V gene are LNHNV and YYDKDF (reference sequence). CDR3 sequence (DNA): TGTGCCACCAGACTTCGACTAAGCGTGGGCACAGATACGCAGTATTTT. Translating gives CATRLRLSVGTDTQYF. The full variable domain, in which reference TRBV15 and TRBJ2-3 provide the parts outside the CDR3, is DAMVIQNPRYQVTQFGKPVTLSCSQTLNHNVMYWYQQKSSQAPKLLFHYYDKDFNNEADTPDNFQSRRPNTSFCFLDIRSPGLGDTAMYLCATRLRLSVGTDTQYFGPGTRLTVL.

The rearrangement uses TRBV5-1 and TRBJ2-2, with 14 bases aligning to TRBD2. Looked up from germline, CDR1 is SGHRS and CDR2 is YFSETQ. The CDR3 extends over 17 amino acids. V lost 4 bases to trimming and J lost 1 base; unmatched junction nucleotides: 3. The CDR3 loop reads CASSTGLAGGNTGELFF. The CDR3 coding sequence is TGCGCCAGCAGCACCGGACTAGCGGGAGGGAACACCGGGGAGCTGTTTTTT.

The chain has TRBV7-2 and TRBJ1-1, with D unresolved. Trimming shortened V by 5 bases and J by 2 bases, and 6 bases separated the two germline ends. The CDR3 consists of 12 residues. CDR1 is SGHTA, CDR2 FQGNSA, per germline. The CDR3 sequence is CASSIQNTEAFF. The CDR3 DNA follows: TGTGCCAGCAGCATTCAAAACACTGAAGCTTTCTTT.

In this sample, this clone turned up once. This sequence joins TRBV3-1 (or the pseudogene TRBV3-2) and TRBJ1-2; weak D call: TRBD1 (6 bases). Germline-derived CDR1 and CDR2 are LGHDT and YNNKEL (reference sequence). This CDR3 has 12 residues. Trimming shortened V by 6 bases and J by 12 bases, and 17 bases separated the two germline ends. The CDR3 region is CASRHGGGHNTF. The CDR3 DNA follows: TGTGCCAGCAGACACGGGGGGGGCCACAACACCTTC.

This chain links TRBV19 with TRBJ1-2, with a possible D match to TRBD1 (5 bases). The CDR3 totals 15 residues. V lost 1 base and J 3 bases, leaving 12 bases between the germline ends. Germline CDR1 and CDR2: LNHDA and SQIVND (reference sequence). Here the CDR3 DNA reads TGTGCCAGTAGTATAGGTCCAGGGTTGGACTATGGCTACACCTTC. Translation: CASSIGPGLDYGYTF.

The chain uses TRBV19 and TRBJ1-3; no clear D. This CDR3 has 15 residues. V shed 3 bases and J shed 5 bases, with 14 bases lying between them. The germline V gene encodes CDR1 LNHDA and CDR2 SQIVND (reference sequence). The CDR3 protein is CASSIRGQGRNTIYF. The CDR3 DNA is TGTGCCAGTAGTATCCGTGGGCAAGGAAGAAACACCATATATTTT.

This chain connects TRBV11-2 to TRBJ2-1, with 7 bases fitting TRBD1. Germline trimming cut 0 bases from V and 7 bases from J; bases unmatched to any gene: 6. The CDR3 extends over 15 amino acids. Looked up from germline, CDR1 is SGHAT and CDR2 is FQNNGV. The DNA for the CDR3 is TGTGCCAGCAGCTTAGAAGGCAGGGGGTGGAATGAGCAGTTCTTC. Translating it yields CASSLEGRGWNEQFF.